This TCR beta chain was observed in a study of blood T cell repertoires in COVID-19. In regard to this clone: A read error may account for a junction end that differs from germline.

TCRdb keeps only in-frame clones here, not all; method: immunoSEQ multiplex PCR. This table has around 260,000 clones, 85% appearing once. The length of the CDR3 is 15 residues. From germline, CDR1 is MNHEY and CDR2 SVGEGT. The sequenced sample consisted of peripheral blood. The chain combines TRBV6-2 or TRBV6-3 with TRBJ2-1; 7 bases fit TRBD1. The TCR sequence derives from a human donor in a cohort sampled during active COVID-19. The CDR3 reads CASRYRGSTYNEQFF. The CDR3 DNA reads as TGTGCCAGCCGTTACAGGGGTAGCACCTACAATGAGCAGTTCTTC.